A single sample gave rise to the 21 T cell receptor beta chains below, sequenced in a study of CD8 T cells in ankylosing spondylitis. MiXCR was run by TCRdb on the 5' RACE reads, yielding one entry per CDR3 protein. The repertoire has about 800,000 distinct CDR3 sequences, about 12% of them found once; the top ten carry more than 0.5%. Findings of the study overall: What appeared characteristic of ankylosing spondylitis blood was a TCR beta motif of under 10 highly homologous variants.

Their antigen targets remain unknown. The material sequenced was blood, either unsorted or a sorted T cell fraction (not recorded which). Receptors originate from a male donor with ankylosing spondylitis.

This clonotype was seen a few times. The chain recombines TRBV6-2 or TRBV6-3 with TRBJ2-5; D gene uncertain. The germline gives CDR1 MNHEY, CDR2 SVGEGT. CDR3 length: 12 residues. V lost 8 bases to trimming and J lost 1 base, with 8 bases between them. DNA of the CDR3: TGTGCCAGCGGCGAGCTCCAAGAGACCCAGTACTTC. Translation gives CASGELQETQYF.

This chain connects TRBV5-6 to TRBJ2-1; D uncertain. CDR3 length equals 11 residues. The V end lost 2 bases, the J end lost 10 bases, and 7 bases lay between the germline ends. CDR1 SGHDT and CDR2 YYEEEE come from the germline V gene. The chain's CDR3 is CASSLVTEQFF. CDR3 nucleotide sequence: TGTGCCAGCAGCTTAGTCACCGAGCAGTTCTTC.

This clonotype was observed a handful of times. This chain uses TRBV4-2 with TRBJ1-1, with D unresolved. The CDR3 has 14 amino acids. Germline V CDR1 and CDR2: LGHNA, YNFKEQ. V dropped 4 bases and J dropped 3 bases, with 12 bases sitting between them. This chain's CDR3 is CASSLEARDTEAFF. CDR3 DNA: TGTGCCAGCAGCCTTGAAGCTCGTGACACTGAAGCTTTCTTT.

Many counts were recorded for this clonotype. V and J are TRBV20-1 and TRBJ2-5; 7 nucleotides match TRBD1. V was clipped by 3 bases and J by 5 bases; unmatched bases: 12. The CDR3 consists of 15 residues. The V gene's germline CDR1 is DFQATT and CDR2 SNEGSKA (reference sequence). The CDR3 sequence is CSASPGQPDRETQYF. CDR3 coding DNA: TGCAGTGCTAGCCCGGGACAGCCCGACCGGGAGACCCAGTACTTC.

This clonotype was detected a few times. This chain links TRBV7-9 with TRBJ1-4, with D tentatively TRBD1 (6 bases). The germline V and J ends were trimmed by 4 bases and 7 bases, with 16 bases remaining between them. The germline gives CDR1 SEHNR, CDR2 FQNEAQ (reference sequence). The CDR3 consists of 15 residues. CDR3 in amino acids: CASSSGQSEGEKLFF. In nucleotides, the CDR3 is TGTGCCAGCAGCTCAGGACAGAGTGAAGGTGAAAAACTGTTTTTT.

This clonotype appeared many times. The chain has TRBV7-2 and TRBJ2-2; D perhaps matches TRBD1 (6 bases). V lost 0 bases, J lost 4 bases, and 9 bases lay in between. The CDR3 is made up of 15 amino acids. From germline, CDR1 is SGHTA and CDR2 FQGNSA. As DNA, the CDR3 is TGTGCCAGCAGCTTAGCCCAGGGGAGCACCGGGGAGCTGTTTTTT. It specifies CASSLAQGSTGELFF.

This clonotype appeared a few times. The rearrangement links TRBV12-3 or TRBV12-4 to TRBJ1-2; no clear D. This CDR3 region has 14 residues. Trimming took off 1 base at V and 4 bases at J, with 10 bases between the two ends. The CDR3 loop reads CASSLGARTYGYTF. DNA for the CDR3: TGTGCCAGCAGTTTAGGGGCCAGAACCTATGGCTACACCTTC.

The chain recombines TRBV30 with TRBJ1-4; no clear D gene. The CDR3 is 15 amino acids. V was clipped by 1 base and J by 0 bases, with 9 bases between them. Germline values: CDR1 GTSNPN, CDR2 SVGIG (reference sequence). CDR3 protein: CAWSDVGSTNEKLFF. The CDR3 bases are TGTGCCTGGAGTGATGTCGGCTCAACTAATGAAAAACTGTTTTTT. The full variable domain, completed using reference TRBV30 and TRBJ1-4, is SQTIHQWPATLVQPVGSPLSLECTVEGTSNPNLYWYRQAAGRGLQLLFYSVGIGQISSEVPQNLSASRPQDRQFILSSKKLLLSDSGFYLCAWSDVGSTNEKLFFGSGTQLSVL.

The chain has TRBV19 and TRBJ2-1, with 9 bases identical to TRBD2. Per the germline V gene, CDR1 is LNHDA and CDR2 is SQIVND (reference sequence). The CDR3 sequence is 18 residues long. V was clipped by 1 base and J by 3 bases; unmatched bases: 10. CDR3 protein: CASSIGLAGLSVYNEQFF. The CDR3 region has the DNA TGTGCCAGTAGTATAGGCCTAGCGGGACTCAGCGTCTACAATGAGCAGTTCTTC.

This clonotype was counted between two and nine times. The rearrangement uses TRBV11-1 and TRBJ2-5; D ambiguous. The V gene's germline CDR1 is SGHAT and CDR2 FQDESV (reference sequence). V lost 2 bases, J lost 2 bases, and 21 bases lay in between. The CDR3 totals 18 residues. The CDR3: CASSLQNSFTPLQETQYF. Here the CDR3 DNA reads TGTGCCAGCAGCTTACAGAATTCCTTCACCCCGCTTCAAGAGACCCAGTACTTC.

This clonotype was recorded a few times. The CDR3 DNA reads TGTGCCAGCAGTGATGACAGGCTTCGTACGGGAGTACTCTACGAGCAGTACTTC. Translated: CASSDDRLRTGVLYEQYF. The chain combines TRBV6-1 with TRBJ2-7; the D call may be TRBD1 or TRBD2 (6 bases each). Between the trimmed V and J ends, which lost 3 bases and 3 bases, there was a span of 24 bases. CDR3 size: 18 residues. Germline loops: CDR1 MNHNS, CDR2 SASEGT.

This clonotype was seen at least ten times. The chain recombines TRBV29-1 with TRBJ1-1; no clear D. CDR1 is SQVTM, CDR2 ANQGSEA, per germline. The V end lost 6 bases, the J end lost 1 base, and 15 bases lay between the germline ends. This CDR3 contains 14 residues. The chain's CDR3 is CSVHARVSNTEAFF. CDR3 DNA: TGCAGCGTCCATGCCCGGGTTTCGAACACTGAAGCTTTCTTT. Full variable domain (outside the CDR3, taken from reference TRBV29-1 and TRBJ1-1): SAVISQKPSRDICQRGTSLTIQCQVDSQVTMMFWYRQQPGQSLTLIATANQGSEATYESGFVIDKFPISRPNLTFSTLTVSNMSPEDSSIYLCSVHARVSNTEAFFGQGTRLTVV.

The V and J genes are TRBV5-8 and TRBJ2-1, with a weak D call TRBD1 (5 bases). From germline, CDR1 is SGHTS and CDR2 YDEGEE. CDR3 length: 17 amino acids. V shed 4 bases and J shed 2 bases, with 19 bases lying between them. Here the CDR3 reads CASSLPGLKGAYNEQFF. The CDR3 DNA reads TGTGCCAGCAGCCTCCCGGGCCTTAAAGGGGCCTACAATGAGCAGTTCTTC. The whole variable domain, filled in from reference TRBV5-8 and TRBJ2-1, reads EAGVTQSPTHLIKTRGQQATLRCSPISGHTSVYWYQQALGLGLQFLLWYDEGEERNRGNFPPRFSGRQFPNYSSELNVNALELEDSALYLCASSLPGLKGAYNEQFFGPGTRLTVL.

This clonotype came up a few times. The chain combines TRBV27 with TRBJ1-1; D is perhaps TRBD1 (6 bases). V was shortened by 3 bases and J by 0 bases, with 14 bases between the two germline ends. CDR1 is MNHEY and CDR2 is SMNVEV in the germline V gene (reference sequence). This CDR3 region has 16 residues. The CDR3: CASSFLRGQMNTEAFF. As DNA, the CDR3 is TGTGCCAGCAGTTTTTTAAGGGGACAAATGAACACTGAAGCTTTCTTT.

V is TRBV20-1 and J is TRBJ1-1; D gene unclear. The CDR3 consists of 17 residues. Germline V gives CDR1 DFQATT, CDR2 SNEGSKA (reference sequence). V shed 0 bases and J shed 1 base, with 18 bases lying between them. The CDR3 region is CSARDQTSLAPNTEAFF. The CDR3 DNA sequence: TGCAGTGCTAGAGATCAGACATCTCTAGCCCCGAACACTGAAGCTTTCTTT.

In its sample, this clonotype was seen many times. The V call is TRBV20-1, the J call TRBJ2-7; the match to TRBD2 covers 10 bases. The V and J ends lost 6 bases and 4 bases, in that order; junction bases with no gene match: 9. The CDR3 has 14 residues. Germline V lookup: CDR1 DFQATT, CDR2 SNEGSKA (reference sequence). The CDR3 protein is CSARLSGRTYEQYF. The DNA for the CDR3 is TGCAGTGCCCGACTTAGCGGGAGGACGTACGAGCAGTACTTC.

Note on this clonotype: This could be a read error, since a much larger clone is one nucleotide away. The J gene is TRBJ1-1, the V gene TRBV12-3 or TRBV12-4, with unresolved D. This CDR3 comprises 13 residues. The CDR3 DNA reads TGTGCCAGCACCCTTGGGCTGAACACTGAAGCTCTCTTT. Translation gives CASTLGLNTEALF.

A few counts support this clonotype. The J gene is TRBJ1-2, the V gene TRBV20-1, with unresolved D. The CDR3 extends over 12 amino acids. V was trimmed by 3 bases and J by 3 bases, leaving 8 bases between them. Per germline, CDR1 DFQATT and CDR2 SNEGSKA (reference sequence). CDR3 amino acids: CSARNKYYGYTF. Written as DNA, the CDR3 is TGCAGTGCTAGGAACAAGTACTATGGCTACACCTTC.

This clonotype appeared many times. The rearrangement uses TRBV6-1 and TRBJ1-5, with no clear D. With 8 bases removed from V and 0 bases from J, the gap between germline ends came to 8 bases. The germline gives CDR1 MNHNS, CDR2 SASEGT. The CDR3 length is 13 residues. CDR3 bases: TGTGCCAGCCGGAGGAATAGCAATCAGCCCCAGCATTTT. This codes for CASRRNSNQPQHF.

This clonotype was counted many times. This rearrangement joins TRBV20-1 to TRBJ1-1; 8 positions match TRBD1. Trimming took 6 bases from V and 5 from J; bases not matched to a gene: 8. This CDR3 is 13 amino acids long. Germline V CDR1 and CDR2: DFQATT, SNEGSKA (reference sequence). CDR3 sequence: CSADRGLRTEAFF. CDR3 sequence (DNA): TGCAGTGCCGACAGGGGTCTTCGAACTGAAGCTTTCTTT.

The V and J genes are TRBV12-3 or TRBV12-4 and TRBJ2-3, with 12 bases identical to TRBD1. CDR3 length equals 15 residues. The V segment lost 5 bases and the J segment 7 bases; nucleotides outside the gene matches: 7. CDR3 sequence reads: CASSPRDRGRYTQYF. The CDR3 DNA reads as TGTGCCAGCAGTCCCCGGGACAGGGGGCGATATACGCAGTATTTT.